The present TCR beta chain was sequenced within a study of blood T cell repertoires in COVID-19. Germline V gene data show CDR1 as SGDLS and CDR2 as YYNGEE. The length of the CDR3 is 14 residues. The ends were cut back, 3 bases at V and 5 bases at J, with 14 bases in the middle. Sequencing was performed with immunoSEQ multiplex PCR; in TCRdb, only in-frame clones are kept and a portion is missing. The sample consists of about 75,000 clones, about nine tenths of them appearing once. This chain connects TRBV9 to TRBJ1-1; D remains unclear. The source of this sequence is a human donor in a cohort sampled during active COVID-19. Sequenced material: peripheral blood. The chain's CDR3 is CASSAAGLGTEAFF. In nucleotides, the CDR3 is TGTGCCAGCAGCGCCGCGGGGTTGGGGACTGAAGCTTTCTTT.